This TCR beta chain was recovered during a study of response to subunit inactivated influenza vaccine. General study results and limits: Researchers suggested that each seasonal influenza vaccination recruits few new T cells.

MiXCR, run by TCRdb on the RT-PCR reads, gives a single entry per CDR3 protein. The sample holds 650,000 or so distinct CDR3 sequences, approximately 14% seen once. This clonotype appeared many times. Its antigen is not identified. The clonotype comes from a man aged 50 to 60 who received an inactivated influenza vaccine. The specimen comprised PBMCs from blood, sampled 14 days before vaccination.

CDR3: CASSLVSDNSPLHF. In nucleotides, the CDR3 is TGCGCCAGCAGCTTGGTGTCAGACAATTCACCCCTCCACTTT. This rearrangement joins TRBV5-1 to TRBJ1-6; D remains ambiguous. V lost 0 bases and J lost 7, with 8 bases in between. Germline V lookup: CDR1 SGHRS, CDR2 YFSETQ. This CDR3 has 14 residues.